This T cell receptor (beta chain) was identified during a study of blood T cell repertoires in COVID-19. Looking at the study overall: Spain, Italy and the United States supplied samples that represented acute and convalescent COVID-19. T cells, B-cell-depleted T cells, or PBMCs supplied cDNA or gDNA.

The data were produced by immunoSEQ multiplex PCR, yet TCRdb's version contains in-frame clones alone and is incomplete. Of about 180,000 clones detected, about 91% appear once; the ten largest clones hold 4% to 5%. This CDR3 has 11 amino acids. CDR1 and CDR2 (germline): SGHRS, YFSETQ. Between the trimmed V and J ends, which lost 3 bases and 8 bases, there was a span of 8 bases. Sequencing was performed on peripheral blood. The gene calls are TRBV5-1 and TRBJ1-2; possibly TRBD1 for D (6 bases). The clonotype was recovered from a woman in her twenties or thirties with acute or convalescent COVID-19. CDR3 region: CASSWGQGYTF. The DNA of the CDR3 is TGCGCCAGCAGCTGGGGACAAGGCTACACCTTC.